The 20 T cell receptor beta chains in this list originate from one sample, sequenced in a study of blood T cell repertoires in COVID-19. Libraries were prepared by immunoSEQ multiplex PCR; TCRdb keeps only in-frame clonotypes and omits some of them. Among 450,000 or so clones listed, roughly 90% were seen once. Sequences were obtained from peripheral blood. Receptor source: a man aged 18 to 30 with COVID-19, enrolled during active disease.

This chain joins TRBV9 and TRBJ1-1, with D hard to call. CDR1 and CDR2 from the germline V gene are SGDLS and YYNGEE. Between the trimmed V and J ends, which lost 0 bases and 0 bases, there was a span of 6 bases. The CDR3 consists of 14 residues. The CDR3 loop is CASSVEQMNTEAFF. The CDR3 DNA reads as TGTGCCAGCAGCGTAGAACAGATGAACACTGAAGCTTTCTTT.

The chain combines TRBV2 with TRBJ1-2; 10 bases are a match to TRBD1. The V gene's germline CDR1 is SNHLY and CDR2 FYNNEI. The V segment lost 4 bases and the J segment 5 bases; nucleotides outside the gene matches: 7. The CDR3 runs 15 residues. This CDR3 reads CASSVGTGEEYGYTF. DNA for the CDR3: TGTGCCAGCAGTGTCGGGACAGGGGAAGAGTATGGCTACACCTTC.

This clone appeared once. The genes are TRBV6-1 and TRBJ1-4, with D possibly TRBD1 on 6 matching bases. The CDR3 length is 14 residues. V shed 3 bases and J shed 8 bases, with 13 bases lying between them. Germline V gene data show CDR1 as MNHNS and CDR2 as SASEGT. The CDR3 bases are TGTGCCAGCAGTGATTTCTGGGGGCGGGAAAAACTGTTTTTT. Translating gives CASSDFWGREKLFF.

The V call is TRBV7-6, the J call TRBJ2-1; TRBD2 might be the D (5 bases). The V gene's germline CDR1 is SGHVS and CDR2 FNYEAQ. V dropped 4 bases and J dropped 7 bases, with 20 bases sitting between them. The CDR3 runs 16 residues. Written as DNA, the CDR3 is TGTGCCAGCAGCTCTCCCGGGATGGTTGGTAGTAATGAGCAGTTCTTC. Translated: CASSSPGMVGSNEQFF.

About this clone: This CDR3 is also generated by other DNA sequences in the sample. This chain links TRBV6-5 with TRBJ2-7; TRBD1 matches at 8 bases. The CDR3 spans 14 residues. Trimming at V came to 2 bases and at J to 6 bases, leaving 6 bases not matched to a gene. Germline V lookup: CDR1 MNHEY, CDR2 SVGAGI. CDR3: CASSYTGQGAEQYF. CDR3 DNA: TGTGCCAGCAGTTACACCGGACAGGGAGCCGAGCAGTACTTC.

The rearrangement uses TRBV4-2 and TRBJ2-7; 14 bases map to TRBD2. Germline V CDR1 and CDR2: LGHNA, YNFKEQ. CDR3 length equals 20 residues. With V trimmed by 1 base and J by 5 bases, 16 bases remained unmatched. The CDR3 protein is CASSQASPRTSGRLRDEQYF. The DNA for the CDR3 is TGTGCCAGCAGCCAAGCCTCCCCCAGGACTAGCGGGAGGTTGAGAGACGAGCAGTACTTC.

This clone has just a few counts. The chain has TRBV18 and TRBJ1-4, with D possibly TRBD1 on 5 matching bases. V lost 1 base and J lost 5, with 5 bases in between. This CDR3 spans 13 amino acids. Germline V CDR1 and CDR2: KGHSH, LQKENI. The CDR3, as DNA: TGTGCCAGCTCACCACAGGGGAATGAAAAACTGTTTTTT. Amino acids: CASSPQGNEKLFF.

This clone was observed a single time. The V gene is TRBV5-1, the J gene TRBJ1-1; tentative D call: TRBD1 (6 bases). The germline CDR1 and CDR2 sequences are SGHRS and YFSETQ. Deletions cut 1 base from V and 3 bases from J, with 16 bases between. The CDR3 length is 16 residues. DNA for the CDR3: TGCGCCAGCAGCTTGACCGGGTCACAGGGATACACTGAAGCTTTCTTT. Its protein product is CASSLTGSQGYTEAFF.

The chain couples TRBV5-1 to TRBJ2-1, with a possible D match to TRBD2 (6 bases). Germline CDR1 SGHRS, CDR2 YFSETQ. The CDR3 contains 19 residues. V lost 1 base and J lost 0, with 20 bases in between. CDR3 residues: CASSLFGDSSPISYNEQFF. As DNA, the CDR3 is TGCGCCAGCAGCTTGTTTGGGGACTCCTCACCTATCTCCTACAATGAGCAGTTCTTC.

The rearrangement links TRBV24-1 to TRBJ2-7, with TRBD2 as a possible D gene (5 bases). Germline V gene lookup returns CDR1 KGHDR and CDR2 SFDVKD. CDR3 size: 14 residues. Trimming stripped 4 bases from V and 0 bases from J, with 9 bases between. The CDR3 reads CATSDKDYSYEQYF. In nucleotides, the CDR3 is TGTGCCACCAGTGACAAAGACTACTCCTACGAGCAGTACTTC.

The rearrangement links TRBV24-1 to TRBJ2-1, with TRBD2 matching over 7 bases. Germline V CDR1 and CDR2: KGHDR, SFDVKD. The V and J ends lost 9 bases and 0 bases, in that order; junction bases with no gene match: 7. The CDR3 loop spans 15 amino acids. The CDR3 is CATGRGGSSYNEQFF. CDR3 sequence (DNA): TGTGCCACCGGAAGGGGAGGGAGCTCCTACAATGAGCAGTTCTTC.

V and J are TRBV19 and TRBJ1-2; no clear D gene. There are 13 residues in the CDR3. Germline V lookup: CDR1 LNHDA, CDR2 SQIVND (reference sequence). Trimming pared 1 base from V and 7 bases from J, leaving 10 bases between. The CDR3 is CASSIGEQLGYTF. The DNA of the CDR3 is TGTGCCAGTAGTATAGGAGAACAGCTTGGCTACACCTTC.

This chain joins TRBV7-2 and TRBJ1-3; D gene unclear. From germline, CDR1 is SGHTA and CDR2 FQGNSA. Trimming left V 1 base short and J 1 base short, with 8 bases between. The CDR3 runs to 15 residues. In nucleotides, the CDR3 is TGTGCCAGCAGCTTAGATGGCGGATCTGGAAACACCATATATTTT. This sequence encodes CASSLDGGSGNTIYF.

The chain links TRBV7-2 to TRBJ2-2; D gene uncertain. V shed 5 bases and J shed 4 bases, with 14 bases lying between them. CDR3 length: 15 residues. The germline V gene encodes CDR1 SGHTA and CDR2 FQGNSA. This chain's CDR3 is CASSLRLTPTGELFF. The CDR3 coding sequence is TGTGCCAGCAGCCTCAGACTTACTCCCACCGGGGAGCTGTTTTTT.

V and J are TRBV18 and TRBJ1-2; D possibly corresponds to TRBD1 (5 bases). The CDR3 is 16 residues long. The germline gives CDR1 KGHSH, CDR2 LQKENI. Trimming shortened V by 2 bases and J by 6 bases, and 19 bases separated the two germline ends. CDR3 sequence (DNA): TGTGCCAGCTCACCAGGGGCGGAGGGGTCGAGTAATGGCTACACCTTC. This translates into CASSPGAEGSSNGYTF.

This clone came up a few times. This specimen includes other DNA sequences encoding the same CDR3. This chain links TRBV3-1 (or the pseudogene TRBV3-2) with TRBJ1-5; no reliable D call. Germline loops: CDR1 LGHDT, CDR2 YNNKEL (reference sequence). Between the trimmed V and J ends, which lost 4 bases and 4 bases, there was a span of 11 bases. CDR3 length: 14 amino acids. This CDR3 is CASSPSGRNQPQHF. DNA of the CDR3: TGTGCCAGCAGCCCATCGGGGAGAAATCAGCCCCAGCATTTT.

The V gene is TRBV29-1, the J gene TRBJ1-1; 10 bases fit TRBD1. In germline, CDR1 is SQVTM, CDR2 ANQGSEA. The junction had 8 bases not matched to a gene; V was cut back by 6 bases and J by 4 bases. This CDR3 has 14 residues. The CDR3 loop is CSVHGTGDGTEAFF. CDR3 nucleotides: TGCAGCGTCCACGGGACAGGGGACGGCACTGAAGCTTTCTTT. Supplemented by reference TRBV29-1 and TRBJ1-1, the full variable domain reads SAVISQKPSRDICQRGTSLTIQCQVDSQVTMMFWYRQQPGQSLTLIATANQGSEATYESGFVIDKFPISRPNLTFSTLTVSNMSPEDSSIYLCSVHGTGDGTEAFFGQGTRLTVV.

The chain is built from TRBV5-1 and TRBJ2-1; 12 bases map to TRBD1. This CDR3 has 16 amino acids. V trimming: 4 bases; J trimming: 8 bases; junction bases outside the gene matches: 10. Germline V gene data show CDR1 as SGHRS and CDR2 as YFSETQ. Here the CDR3 reads CASSPEPGQGAYEQFF. The CDR3 DNA is TGCGCCAGCAGCCCAGAACCGGGACAGGGGGCTTATGAGCAGTTCTTC.

The V gene is TRBV27, the J gene TRBJ2-7; TRBD1 aligns across 9 bases. The germline gives CDR1 MNHEY, CDR2 SMNVEV (reference sequence). The CDR3 sequence is 17 residues long. The V segment lost 7 bases and the J segment 6 bases; nucleotides outside the gene matches: 19. The CDR3: CASKTTGGTGSFREQYF. CDR3 DNA: TGTGCCAGCAAAACAACCGGCGGGACAGGGAGTTTTCGCGAGCAGTACTTC.

The chain employs TRBV11-2 and TRBJ1-1, with D possibly being TRBD1 (5 bases). There are 13 residues in the CDR3. The V gene's germline CDR1 is SGHAT and CDR2 FQNNGV. Trimming took 1 base from V and 8 from J, leaving 11 bases between them. The DNA for the CDR3 is TGTGCCAGCAGCTTAGTCCAGGGTAAAGAAGCTTTCTTT. As protein: CASSLVQGKEAFF.